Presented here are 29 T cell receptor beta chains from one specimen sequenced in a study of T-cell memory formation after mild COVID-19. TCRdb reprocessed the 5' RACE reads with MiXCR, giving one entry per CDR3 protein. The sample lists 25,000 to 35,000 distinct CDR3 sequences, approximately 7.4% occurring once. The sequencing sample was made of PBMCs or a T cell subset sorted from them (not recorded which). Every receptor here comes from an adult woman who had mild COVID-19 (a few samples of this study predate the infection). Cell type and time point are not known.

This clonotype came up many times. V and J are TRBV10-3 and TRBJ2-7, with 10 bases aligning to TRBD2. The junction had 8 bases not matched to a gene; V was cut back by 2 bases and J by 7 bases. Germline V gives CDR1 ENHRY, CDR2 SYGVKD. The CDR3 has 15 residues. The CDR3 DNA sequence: TGTGCCATCAGTGAGAAGCGGGGGGGGTCGGGAGAGCAGTACTTC. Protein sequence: CAISEKRGGSGEQYF.

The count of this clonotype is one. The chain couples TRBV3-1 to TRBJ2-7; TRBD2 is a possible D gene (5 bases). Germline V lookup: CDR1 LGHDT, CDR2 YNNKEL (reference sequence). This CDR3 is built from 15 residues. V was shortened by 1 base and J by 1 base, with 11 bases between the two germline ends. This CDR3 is CASSQAFGGSYEQYF. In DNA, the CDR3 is TGTGCCAGCAGCCAAGCGTTCGGAGGATCCTACGAGCAGTACTTC.

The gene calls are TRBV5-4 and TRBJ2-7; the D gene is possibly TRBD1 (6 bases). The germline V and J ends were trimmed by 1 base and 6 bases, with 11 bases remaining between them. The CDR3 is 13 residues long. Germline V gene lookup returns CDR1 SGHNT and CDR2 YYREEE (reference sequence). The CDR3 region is CASSLTGSIEQYF. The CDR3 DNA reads TGTGCCAGCAGCTTGACAGGGAGCATCGAGCAGTACTTC.

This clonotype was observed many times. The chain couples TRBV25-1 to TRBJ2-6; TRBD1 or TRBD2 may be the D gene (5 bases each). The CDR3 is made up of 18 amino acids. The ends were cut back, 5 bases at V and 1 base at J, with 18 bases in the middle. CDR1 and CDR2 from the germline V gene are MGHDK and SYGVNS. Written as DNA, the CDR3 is TGTGCCAGCAGTACCCCTGGGGGTCTCCCATCTGGGGCCAACGTCCTGACTTTC. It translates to CASSTPGGLPSGANVLTF.

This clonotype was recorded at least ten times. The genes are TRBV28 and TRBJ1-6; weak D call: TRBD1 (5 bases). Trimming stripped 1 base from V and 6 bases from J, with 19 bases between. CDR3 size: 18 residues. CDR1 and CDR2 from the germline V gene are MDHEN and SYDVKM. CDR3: CASSLLGDGTASNSPLHF. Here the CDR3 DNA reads TGTGCCAGCAGTTTATTAGGGGATGGTACAGCGTCTAATTCACCCCTCCACTTT. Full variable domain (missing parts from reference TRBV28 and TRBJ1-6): DVKVTQSSRYLVKRTGEKVFLECVQDMDHENMFWYRQDPGLGLRLIYFSYDVKMKEKGDIPEGYSVSREKKERFSLILESASTNQTSMYLCASSLLGDGTASNSPLHFGNGTRLTVT.

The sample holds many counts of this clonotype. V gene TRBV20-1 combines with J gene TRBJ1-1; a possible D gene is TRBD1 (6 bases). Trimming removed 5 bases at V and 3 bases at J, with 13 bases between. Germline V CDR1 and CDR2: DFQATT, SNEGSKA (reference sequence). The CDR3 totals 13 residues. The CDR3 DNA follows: TGCAGTGCTCAACAGGGTACGGACACTGAAGCTTTCTTT. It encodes CSAQQGTDTEAFF.

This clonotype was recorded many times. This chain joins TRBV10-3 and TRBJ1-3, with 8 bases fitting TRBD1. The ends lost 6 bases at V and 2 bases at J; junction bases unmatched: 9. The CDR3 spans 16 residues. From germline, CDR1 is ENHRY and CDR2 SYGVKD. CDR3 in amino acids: CAIRSSTGVAGNTIYF. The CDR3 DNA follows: TGTGCCATCAGGTCGTCGACAGGGGTAGCTGGAAACACCATATATTTT.

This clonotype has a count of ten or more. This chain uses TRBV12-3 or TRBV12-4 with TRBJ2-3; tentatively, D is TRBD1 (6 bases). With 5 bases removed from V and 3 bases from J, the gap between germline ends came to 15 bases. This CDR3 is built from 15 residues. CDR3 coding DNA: TGTGCCAGCAGTAGGGGGTTTGGAGCTACAGATACGCAGTATTTT. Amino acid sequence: CASSRGFGATDTQYF.

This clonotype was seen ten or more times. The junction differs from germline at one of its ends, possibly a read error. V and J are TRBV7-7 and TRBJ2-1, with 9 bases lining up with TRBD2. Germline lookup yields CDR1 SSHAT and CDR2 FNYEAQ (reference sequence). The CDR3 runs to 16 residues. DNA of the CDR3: TGTGCTAGCAGTCCAGCTAGCGGGGCCTCCTACAATGAGCAGTTCTTC. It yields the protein CASSPASGASYNEQFF.

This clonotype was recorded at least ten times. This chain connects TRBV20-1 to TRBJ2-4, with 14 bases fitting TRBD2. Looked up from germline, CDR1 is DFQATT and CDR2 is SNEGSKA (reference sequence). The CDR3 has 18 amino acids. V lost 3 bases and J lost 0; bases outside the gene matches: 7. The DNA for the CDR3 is TGCAGTGCTAGGAAGACTAGCGGGGGGGCGGAAGCCAAAAACATTCAGTACTTC. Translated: CSARKTSGGAEAKNIQYF.

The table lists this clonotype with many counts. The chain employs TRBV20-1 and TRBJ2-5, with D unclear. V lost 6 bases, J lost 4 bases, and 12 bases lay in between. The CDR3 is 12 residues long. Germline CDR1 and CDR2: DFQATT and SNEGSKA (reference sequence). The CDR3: CSATNRRETQYF. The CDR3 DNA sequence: TGCAGTGCGACCAACCGAAGAGAGACCCAGTACTTC.

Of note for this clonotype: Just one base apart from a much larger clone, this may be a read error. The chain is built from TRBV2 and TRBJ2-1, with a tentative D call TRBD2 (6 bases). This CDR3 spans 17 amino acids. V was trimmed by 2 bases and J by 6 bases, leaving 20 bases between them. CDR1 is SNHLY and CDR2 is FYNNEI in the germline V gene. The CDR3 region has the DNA TGTGCCAGCAGTGAAACCTCCGCGGGGATGGCCTTCAATGAGCAGTTCTTC. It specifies CASSETSAGMAFNEQFF. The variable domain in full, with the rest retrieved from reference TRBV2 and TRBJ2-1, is EPEVTQTPSHQVTQMGQEVILRCVPISNHLYFYWYRQILGQKVEFLVSFYNNEISEKSEIFDDQFSVERPDGSNFTLKIRSTKLEDSAMYFCASSETSAGMAFNEQFFGPGTRLTVL.

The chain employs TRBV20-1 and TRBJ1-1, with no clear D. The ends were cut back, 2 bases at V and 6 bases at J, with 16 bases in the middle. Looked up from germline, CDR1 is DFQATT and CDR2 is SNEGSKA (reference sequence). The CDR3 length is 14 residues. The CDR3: CSARLNRDFAEAFF. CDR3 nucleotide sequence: TGCAGTGCTAGACTCAATAGGGATTTCGCTGAAGCTTTCTTT.

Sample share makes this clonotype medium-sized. The CDR3 DNA follows: TGTGCCAGCAGTGTAAAACTGATGGGACAGGGTACCCCCGAGCAGTACTTC. Amino acid sequence: CASSVKLMGQGTPEQYF. The rearrangement uses TRBV2 and TRBJ2-7; TRBD1 matches at 9 bases. The ends lost 4 bases at V and 6 bases at J; junction bases unmatched: 16. The CDR3 length is 17 residues. CDR1 is SNHLY, CDR2 FYNNEI, per germline.

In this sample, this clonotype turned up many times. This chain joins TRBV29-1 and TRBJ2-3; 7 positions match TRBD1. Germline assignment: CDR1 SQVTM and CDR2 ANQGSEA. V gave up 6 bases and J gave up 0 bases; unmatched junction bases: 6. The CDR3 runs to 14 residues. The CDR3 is CSVAPGQSTDTQYF. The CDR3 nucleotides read TGCAGCGTGGCCCCGGGACAGAGCACAGATACGCAGTATTTT.

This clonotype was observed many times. CDR3 DNA: TGTGCCAGTAGTCCAGGGGGCAAAAATCAGCCCCAGCATTTT. This sequence encodes CASSPGGKNQPQHF. V is TRBV19 and J is TRBJ1-5, with 8 nucleotides matching TRBD1. This CDR3 spans 14 amino acids. Germline V gene sequence: CDR1 LNHDA, CDR2 SQIVND (reference sequence). J was trimmed by 4 bases and V by 5 bases; bases with no gene match: 4.

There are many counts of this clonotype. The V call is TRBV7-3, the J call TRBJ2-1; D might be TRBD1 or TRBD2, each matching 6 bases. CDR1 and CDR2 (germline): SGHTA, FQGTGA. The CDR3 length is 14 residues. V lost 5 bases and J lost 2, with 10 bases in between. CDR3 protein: CASSRGGTYNEQFF. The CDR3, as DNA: TGTGCCAGCAGCCGAGGGGGGACCTACAATGAGCAGTTCTTC.

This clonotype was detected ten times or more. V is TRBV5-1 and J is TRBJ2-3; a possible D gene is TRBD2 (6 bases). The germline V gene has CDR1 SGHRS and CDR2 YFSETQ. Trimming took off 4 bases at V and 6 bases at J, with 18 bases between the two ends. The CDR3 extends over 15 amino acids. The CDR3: CASSAVHVGGDTQYF. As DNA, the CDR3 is TGCGCCAGCAGCGCAGTCCACGTGGGGGGTGATACGCAGTATTTT.

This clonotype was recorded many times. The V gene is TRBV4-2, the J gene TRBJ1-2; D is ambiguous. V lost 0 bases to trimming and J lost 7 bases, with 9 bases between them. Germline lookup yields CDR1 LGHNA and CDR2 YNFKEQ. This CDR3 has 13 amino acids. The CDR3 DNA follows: TGTGCCAGCAGCCAAGATATTCTCGTTGGCTACACCTTC. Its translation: CASSQDILVGYTF.

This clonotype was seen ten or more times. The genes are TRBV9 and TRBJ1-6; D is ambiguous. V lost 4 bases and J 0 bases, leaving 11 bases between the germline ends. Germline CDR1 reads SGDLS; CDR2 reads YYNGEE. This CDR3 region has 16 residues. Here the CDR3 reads CASSPRVDSYNSPLHF. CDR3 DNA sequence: TGTGCCAGCAGCCCCCGTGTCGACTCCTATAATTCACCCCTCCACTTT.

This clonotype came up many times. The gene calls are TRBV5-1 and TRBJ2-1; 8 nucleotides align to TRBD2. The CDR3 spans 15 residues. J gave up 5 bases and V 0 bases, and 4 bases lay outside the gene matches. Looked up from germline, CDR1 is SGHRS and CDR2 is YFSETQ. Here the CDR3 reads CASSLAVAGNNEQFF. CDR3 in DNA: TGCGCCAGCAGCTTGGCGGTAGCGGGGAACAATGAGCAGTTCTTC.

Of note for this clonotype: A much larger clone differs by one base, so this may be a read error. The CDR3 sequence: CATALDEWRTEAFF. The CDR3 nucleotides read TGTGCCACCGCCTTGGATGAGTGGAGGACTGAAGCTTTCTTT. The chain carries TRBV15 and TRBJ1-1; D is unclear. V dropped 8 bases and J dropped 5 bases, with 18 bases sitting between them. The germline gives CDR1 LNHNV, CDR2 YYDKDF (reference sequence). This CDR3 comprises 14 residues.

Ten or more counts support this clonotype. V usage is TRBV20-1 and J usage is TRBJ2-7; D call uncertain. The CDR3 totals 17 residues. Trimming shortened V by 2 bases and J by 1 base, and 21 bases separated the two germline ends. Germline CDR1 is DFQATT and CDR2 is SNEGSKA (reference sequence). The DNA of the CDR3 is TGCAGTGCTAGACATAGCTCCTGGACGGATAAGTCCTACGAGCAGTACTTC. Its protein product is CSARHSSWTDKSYEQYF.

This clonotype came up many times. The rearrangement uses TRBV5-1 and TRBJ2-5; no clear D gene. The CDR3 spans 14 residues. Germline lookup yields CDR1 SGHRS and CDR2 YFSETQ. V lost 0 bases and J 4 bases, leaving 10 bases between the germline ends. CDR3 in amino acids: CASSLALGGETQYF. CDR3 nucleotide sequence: TGCGCCAGCAGCTTGGCCCTGGGTGGAGAGACCCAGTACTTC.

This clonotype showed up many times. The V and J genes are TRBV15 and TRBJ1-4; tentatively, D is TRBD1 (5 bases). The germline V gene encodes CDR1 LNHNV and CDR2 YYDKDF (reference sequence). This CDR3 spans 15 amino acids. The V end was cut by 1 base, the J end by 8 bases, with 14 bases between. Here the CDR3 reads CATSRGGLEVEKLFF. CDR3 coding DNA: TGTGCCACCAGCAGAGGGGGACTCGAGGTGGAAAAACTGTTTTTT.

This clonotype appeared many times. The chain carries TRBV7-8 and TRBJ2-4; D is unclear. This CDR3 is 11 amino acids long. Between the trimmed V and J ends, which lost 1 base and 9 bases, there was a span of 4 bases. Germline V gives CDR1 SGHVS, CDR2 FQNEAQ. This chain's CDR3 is CASSLGGIQYF. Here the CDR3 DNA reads TGTGCCAGCAGCTTAGGGGGCATTCAGTACTTC.

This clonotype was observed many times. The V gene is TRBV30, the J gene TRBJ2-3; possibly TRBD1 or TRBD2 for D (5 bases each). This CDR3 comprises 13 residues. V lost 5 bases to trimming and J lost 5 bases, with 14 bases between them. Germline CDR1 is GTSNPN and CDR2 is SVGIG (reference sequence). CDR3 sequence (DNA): TGTGCCTGGGCCTCCACTAGGGGAGATACGCAGTATTTT. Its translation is CAWASTRGDTQYF.

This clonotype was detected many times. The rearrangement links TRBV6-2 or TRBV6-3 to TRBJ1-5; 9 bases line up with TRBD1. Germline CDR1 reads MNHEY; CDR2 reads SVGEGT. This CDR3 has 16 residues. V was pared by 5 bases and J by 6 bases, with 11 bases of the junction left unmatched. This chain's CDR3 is CASSLTGGYNVQPQHF. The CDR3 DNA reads TGTGCCAGCAGTCTCACAGGGGGCTACAATGTTCAGCCCCAGCATTTT.

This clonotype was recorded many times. CDR3 nucleotide sequence: TGTGCCAGCAGTTCCCCAGGTTCGGGGGCCAACGTCCTGACTTTC. Encoded protein: CASSSPGSGANVLTF. V is TRBV27 and J is TRBJ2-6, with D uncertain. The CDR3 sequence is 15 residues long. V gave up 4 bases and J gave up 4 bases, with 11 bases separating them. The germline CDR1 and CDR2 sequences are MNHEY and SMNVEV (reference sequence).